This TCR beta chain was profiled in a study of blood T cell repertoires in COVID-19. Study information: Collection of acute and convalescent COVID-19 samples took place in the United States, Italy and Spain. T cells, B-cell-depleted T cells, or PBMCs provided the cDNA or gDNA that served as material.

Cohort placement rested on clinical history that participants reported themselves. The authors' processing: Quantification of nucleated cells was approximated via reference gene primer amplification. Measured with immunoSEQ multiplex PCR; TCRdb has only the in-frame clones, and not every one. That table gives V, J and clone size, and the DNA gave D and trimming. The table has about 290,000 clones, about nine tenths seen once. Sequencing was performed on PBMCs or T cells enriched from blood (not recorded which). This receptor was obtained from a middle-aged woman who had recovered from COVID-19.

The DNA for the CDR3 is TGCGCCAGCAGCCAAGGTCCAGGCCAGGGTGGCTACACCTTC. Translating it yields CASSQGPGQGGYTF. The gene calls are TRBV4-3 and TRBJ1-2; D might be TRBD1 (5 bases). The CDR3 consists of 14 residues. Between the trimmed V and J ends, which lost 1 base and 7 bases, there was a span of 13 bases. The germline V gene encodes CDR1 LGHNA and CDR2 YSLEER.